Described below is a single T cell receptor beta chain sequence and its context. What it binds is unknown. The CDR3 has 14 amino acids. Germline V CDR1 and CDR2: MNHEY, SVGAGI. Trimming removed 10 bases at V and 0 bases at J, with 13 bases between. This sample is part of a study of shared clonotypes between healthy human individuals. The DNA input per sorted-subset replicate PCR was about 220 ng, corresponding to tens of thousands of T cell genomes. Measured with immunoSEQ multiplex PCR; TCRdb has only the in-frame clones, and not every one. The sample includes about 2 million clones, about 95% of them seen just once. In the naive CD8 group, cells lacked CD45RO and were positively selected for CCR7, so terminally differentiated effector memory CD45RA+ cells were left out. Study results and caveats: Rarefaction curves obtained for sorted subsets showed sequencing incomplete despite large depth.

The material sequenced was naive CD8+ T cells sorted from blood. The sequence was collected from a man between 18 and 35 years old in good health. The chain carries TRBV6-5 and TRBJ2-1; D possibly corresponds to TRBD2 (6 bases). In nucleotides, the CDR3 is TGTGCCACCCGGACTACAAGCTCCTACAATGAGCAGTTCTTC. This codes for CATRTTSSYNEQFF.